This T cell receptor (beta chain) was sequenced for a study of blood T cell repertoires in COVID-19 (dated by TCRdb to the early 2020s). In the study overall: The collaborator samples originated in the United States, Italy and Spain and spanned the acute and convalescent phases of COVID-19. The material from the prospective study consisted of cDNA or gDNA derived from T cells, B-cell-depleted T cells, or PBMCs. The sample metadata nearly always contained a de-identified subject ID, COVID-19 status, age in years and sex. A freely available public database, intended as a resource for researchers studying the immune response to SARS-CoV-2, is where the repertoires were released. Subjects who had been exposed to COVID-19, were actively infected with it, or had recovered from it provided the deeply sampled blood TCRbeta repertoires that made up the dataset. The samples were drawn from two sources: the first 160 participants of the ongoing ImmuneRACE study, and approximately 1,300 subjects contributed by 6 global collaborators. Where HLA class I and class II types were available, the types were taken from metadata supplied by the sample provider, not from assay-based typing. Overall results and qualifications from the work: How much clinical and demographic metadata was included differed by source and by participant, and the metadata was provided uncurated.

Concerning this clone: No antigen is known for it. No clone much larger than this one lies a single base away; base qualities are absent.

Each collaborating institution followed its own protocols to collect whole blood in K2EDTA tubes. For TCRbeta analysis, collaborator samples were shipped as frozen whole blood, as isolated PBMCs, or as DNA extracted from either sample type. TCRbeta CDR3 regions were amplified from genomic DNA by means of the immunoSEQ Assay, a bias-controlled multiplex PCR. In the source study's methods: Nucleated cell counts per sample were estimated from amplification of reference gene primers within the assay. Sequence reads were collapsed and filtered to measure the absolute abundance of every unique TCRbeta CDR3 rearrangement. For each sample, productive Simpson clonality was calculated by taking the square root of Simpson's diversity index across productive rearrangements. TCRdb took over this immuneACCESS table, retaining in-frame rearrangements with V and J assigned. Such tables are incomplete; in checked studies, under half of the missing clones stem from an unresolved V gene, and the remainder is unexplained. The DNA gave D and trimming, while V, J and clone size come from that table. Counted in this sample were around 120,000 clones; 78% of them appeared once. Roughly 2% of the sample comes from the top ten.

Clipping removes 1 base from V and 15 bases from J, with 5 as the unmatched junction base count. The CDR3 starts with the cysteine, ends with the phenylalanine, and has 13 residues. The read is trimmed to its CDR3 DNA, 39 bases read in frame from base 1. CDR1 SGHTA and CDR2 FQGTGA were looked up in the germline V gene. This receptor was taken from a man aged 70 or older with acute or convalescent COVID-19. The V and J genes are TRBV7-3 and TRBJ2-1; 11 central bases correspond to TRBD2. Sequences were obtained from peripheral blood. The DNA is TGTGCCAGCAGCTTAAGTGTAGCGGGGGGGTGGTTCTTC. Translation gives CASSLSVAGGWFF. Here the CDR3 is joined to the reference TRBV7-3 and TRBJ2-1 genes, and the full variable domain is: GAGVSQTPSNKVTEKGKYVELRCDPISGHTALYWYRQSLGQGPEFLIYFQGTGAADDSGLPNDRFFAVRPEGSVSTLKIQRTERGDSAVYLCASSLSVAGGWFFGPGTRLTVL.